This TCR beta chain originates from a study of CD8 T cells in ankylosing spondylitis. Study-wide findings and caveats: Ankylosing spondylitis blood appeared to be characterized by a TCR beta motif of several highly homologous variants.

About this clonotype: The antigen is unknown.

The ends were cut back, 4 bases at V and 1 base at J, with 14 bases in the middle. CDR1 and CDR2 from the germline V gene are SGHKS and YYEKEE (reference sequence). CDR3 length: 15 residues. TCRdb independently ran MiXCR on the 5' RACE reads; one entry per CDR3 protein. The data contain 350,000 to 550,000 distinct CDR3 sequences, roughly 25% of them seen just once; the ten biggest clones take up 0.85% to 1%. This sequence originates from a male donor with ankylosing spondylitis. The chain is built from TRBV5-5 and TRBJ1-1; no reliable D call. The specimen sequenced was blood, either unsorted or a sorted T cell fraction (not recorded which). The CDR3 bases are TGTGCCAGCAGCCCAAATACGGGCGGGAACACTGAAGCTTTCTTT. It codes for CASSPNTGGNTEAFF.